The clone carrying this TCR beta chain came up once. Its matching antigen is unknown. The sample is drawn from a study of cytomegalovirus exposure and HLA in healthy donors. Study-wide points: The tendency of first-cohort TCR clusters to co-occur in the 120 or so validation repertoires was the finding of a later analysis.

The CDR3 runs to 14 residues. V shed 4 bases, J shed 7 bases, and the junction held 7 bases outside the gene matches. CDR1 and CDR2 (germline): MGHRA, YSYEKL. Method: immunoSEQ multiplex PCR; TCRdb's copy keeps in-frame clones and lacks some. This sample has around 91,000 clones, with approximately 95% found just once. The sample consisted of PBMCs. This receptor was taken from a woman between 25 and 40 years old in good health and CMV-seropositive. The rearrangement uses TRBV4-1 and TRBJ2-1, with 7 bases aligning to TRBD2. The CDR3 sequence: CASSLAGSINEQFF. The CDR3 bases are TGCGCCAGCAGCCTAGCGGGTAGTATTAATGAGCAGTTCTTC.